Sequencing of this T cell receptor (beta chain) was carried out in a study of blood T cell repertoires in COVID-19. Across the study: PBMCs, B-cell-depleted T cells, or T cells provided the cDNA or gDNA that made up the material.

Under the authors' procedure: The authors estimated nucleated cell counts from reference gene primer amplification. Clones were read by immunoSEQ multiplex PCR, and TCRdb kept only the in-frame ones, dropping some. D and trimming were read from the DNA, whereas the V and J calls and clone size are those reported in that table. The sample records around 250,000 clones, around 90% being singletons. Cohorts were determined from participant-reported clinical history. CDR1 and CDR2 from the germline V gene are SGHRS and YFSETQ. The CDR3 is 14 amino acids. With 3 bases removed from V and 2 bases from J, the gap between germline ends came to 12 bases.

Material: PBMCs or T cells enriched from blood (not recorded which). The sequence was collected from a human donor in a cohort exposed to, infected with or recovered from COVID-19 (not recorded which). The donor label of this sample is uncertain. V and J are TRBV5-1 and TRBJ2-7; tentatively, D is TRBD1 (5 bases). Written as DNA, the CDR3 is TGCGCCAGCAGCTATTCGACAGAGACCTACGAGCAGTACTTC. This codes for CASSYSTETYEQYF. The whole variable domain, remainder taken from reference TRBV5-1 and TRBJ2-7, is KAGVTQTPRYLIKTRGQQVTLSCSPISGHRSVSWYQQTPGQGLQFLFEYFSETQRNKGNFPGRFSGRQFSNSRSEMNVSTLELGDSALYLCASSYSTETYEQYFGPGTRLTVT.